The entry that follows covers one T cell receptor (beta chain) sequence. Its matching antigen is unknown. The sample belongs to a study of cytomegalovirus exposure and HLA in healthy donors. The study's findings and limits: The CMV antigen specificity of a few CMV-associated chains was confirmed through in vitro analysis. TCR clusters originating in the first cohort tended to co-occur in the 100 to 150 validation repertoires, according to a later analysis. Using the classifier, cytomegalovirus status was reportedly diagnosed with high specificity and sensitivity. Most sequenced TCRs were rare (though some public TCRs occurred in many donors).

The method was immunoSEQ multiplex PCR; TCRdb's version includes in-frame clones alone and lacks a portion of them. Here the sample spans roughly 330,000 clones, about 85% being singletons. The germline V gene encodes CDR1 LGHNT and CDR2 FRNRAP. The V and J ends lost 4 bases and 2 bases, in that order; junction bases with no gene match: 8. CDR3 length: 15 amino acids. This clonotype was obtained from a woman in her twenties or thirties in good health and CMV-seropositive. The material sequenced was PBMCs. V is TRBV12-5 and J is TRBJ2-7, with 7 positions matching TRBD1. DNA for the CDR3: TGTGCTAGTGGTTGGCCGCTCGGACAGGCCTACGAGCAGTACTTC. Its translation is CASGWPLGQAYEQYF.